This T cell receptor (beta chain) came from a study of regulatory T cells in long-lasting Graves disease (dated by TCRdb to the early 2020s). Regarding the research as a whole: Persistent Graves' disease was defined as antithyroid drug treatment for over 5 years with persistently positive TSH receptor autoantibodies. Patients with persistent Graves' disease were compared with patients with newly diagnosed Graves' disease using TCR sequencing and RNA sequencing of peripheral blood. The study was conducted in China and was registered as a clinical trial. TCR sequencing covered 13 persistent and approximately 20 newly diagnosed Graves' disease patients, around 35 samples in total. Persistent Graves' disease patients in the clinical cohort had taken antithyroid drugs for roughly ten years on average. Paper-wide results and their limitations: The study examined only peripheral blood because the primary lesion, thyroid tissue, could not be accessed. TRBV28, TRBJ1-2 and TRBJ2-5 were preferentially used in persistent disease, while TRBV20-1 and TRBJ2-1 were favored in newly diagnosed disease. Persistent patients shared more public clonotypes among themselves (around 3,000) than newly diagnosed patients did (more than 950). Compared with newly diagnosed patients, persistent Graves' disease patients had lower TCR Shannon entropy and fewer highly expanded clones, which suggests clonal expansion. The authors noted that the small sample size was a limitation that may lower accuracy. Sequencing and analysis were restricted to the TCR beta chain.

CDR1 and CDR2 are drawn from the germline V gene (reference sequence): MNHEY, SMNVEV. V lost 3 bases and J lost 4 bases, and the count of bases not matched to a germline gene is 8. Including cysteine and phenylalanine, the CDR3 has 16 amino acids. The sequence is cut down to CDR3 DNA, 48 bases in frame from base 1. The receptor library was made with multiplex PCR. For sequencing, an Illumina HiSeq 4000 was employed. To build TCR beta libraries, CDR3 regions were amplified by Arm-PCR using iRepertoire HTBI primers. Before sequencing, the PCR products underwent gel purification. On the study's bioinformatics: Gene usage analysis of CDR3 amino acid clonotypes used the 55 to 65 TRBV and 11 to 15 TRBJ segments found across samples. Filtered high-quality paired reads were merged into contigs using COPE and FqMerger. Contigs were aligned with BLAST to IMGT TRBV, TRBD and TRBJ reference genes, and CDR3 was defined per IMGT. Any clonotype with a frequency above 0.1% was classified as a highly expanded clone. Shannon entropy was used to measure repertoire diversity, and the Gini coefficient was used to measure V-J evenness. A clonotype found in more than one individual was treated as public. TCRdb cleaned the public reads at Q25 with fastp, built clones with MiXCR and kept in-frame beta chains. Rows with one shared CDR3 protein collapse into an entry with the most common genes and DNA. TCRdb's processing, not the study's, gives the V and J calls here. This sample gives 430,000 or so distinct CDR3 sequences in total; about 21% of them show up just once. 13% to 15% of the sample is in the top ten clones.

This clonotype was observed at least ten times. There is no known antigen for this receptor. Qualities for individual bases were not recorded, and no much larger clone is one base off. In the paper's terms, the time point label means: persistent/refractory GD, antithyroid drugs over 5 years with positive TRAb. For both TCR sequencing and RNA sequencing, RNA was extracted from PBMCs in TRIzol. The diagnosis of Graves' disease was made according to American Thyroid Association guidelines. The patients came from an endocrinology department in Xi'an, China. Each patient gave around 9.2 milliliters of peripheral blood, collected in an EDTA anticoagulant tube. PBMCs were isolated by Ficoll Paque Plus density gradient separation without further T cell sorting. RNA quality was checked with an Agilent 2100 Bioanalyzer and agarose gel, and concentration with a NanoDrop 2000.

The sequenced sample was peripheral blood mononuclear cells (PBMCs), obtained when the disease was refractory, from a patient treated with antithyroid drugs. The V and J segments used are TRBV27 and TRBJ2-1, with 8 middle bases fitting TRBD2. The clonotype was recovered from a female donor with Graves disease. The DNA reads TGTGCCAGCAGTTTTCCCACGGCTAGCGGGTACAATGAGCAGTTCTTC. Its amino acids are CASSFPTASGYNEQFF.